The clone carrying this T cell receptor (beta chain) was recorded a few times. Its antigen is currently unknown. Since all of the isolated RNA was reverse transcribed, expressed TCRB transcripts were what got sequenced. The assay was immunoSEQ multiplex PCR, and TCRdb's table has in-frame clones only and misses some. The sample lists about 650,000 clones; around 11% were seen once. The sample is drawn from a study of beta chain features in type 1 diabetes. Study-level points and caveats: When Type 1 diabetes patients were examined, their TCRB CDR3s proved moderately but significantly shorter in all four CD4+ subsets.

This CDR3 spans 13 amino acids. In germline, CDR1 is SGHRS, CDR2 YFSETQ. Trimming took 2 bases from V and 4 from J, leaving 10 bases between them. The rearrangement links TRBV5-1 to TRBJ2-7; tentatively, D is TRBD1 (6 bases). Material for sequencing was naive CD4+ T cells from blood. This TCR came from a young man with type 1 diabetes. In DNA, the CDR3 is TGCGCCAGCAGCTTTGGACAGAGGTACGAGCAGTACTTC. Translation gives CASSFGQRYEQYF.